Sequencing of this TCR beta chain was carried out in a study of cytomegalovirus exposure and HLA in healthy donors. Findings and limits, study-wide: Some V segments could not be told apart, so they were left out, TRBV6-2 and TRBV6-3 among them. Later findings reportedly placed an Asian-associated ancestry cluster below the approximately 670-donor mean for N-insertions.

Note on this clone: Its antigen is unknown. The junction and the germline gene differ at one end; a read error may be behind it.

Primers: 60 Vbeta forward and 13 Jbeta reverse. Measured with immunoSEQ multiplex PCR; TCRdb has only the in-frame clones, and not every one. The sample has around 190,000 clones, about 80% seen once; the top ten hold around 2.4%. Per germline, CDR1 MNHEY and CDR2 SMNVEV (reference sequence). CDR3 length: 15 amino acids. The sequenced material came from PBMCs. The V and J genes are TRBV27 and TRBJ1-5, with a weak D call TRBD1 (6 bases). The TCR sequence derives from a man aged 55 to 70 in good health and CMV-seronegative. Here the CDR3 DNA reads TGTGCCAGCTCCCTTCCCGGGACACAAAATCAGCCCCAGAATTTT. Its protein product is CASSLPGTQNQPQNF.